This T cell receptor beta chain is from a study of blood T cells in healthy people across ages. This CDR3 has 13 residues. Trimming removed 4 bases from V and 6 bases from J, with 10 bases in between. Germline loops: CDR1 MDHEN, CDR2 SYDVKM. Primers used in a second PCR of about 6 to 11 cycles were a sample-barcoded 5' primer and a J-beta primer mix. Any given sample supplied a minimum of 3 million CDR3-containing paired-end reads. TCRdb re-derived calls from the 5' RACE reads in MiXCR, one entry per CDR3 protein. This sample has roughly 1.7 million distinct CDR3 sequences; roughly 32% occur once, and the top ten carry approximately 11%.

What was sequenced was blood. The rearrangement links TRBV28 to TRBJ1-5; TRBD1 is a possible D gene (5 bases). The origin of this receptor is a woman aged 25 to 39 in good health. The CDR3 coding sequence is TGTGCCAGCAGTTGGGGGTCAGTTCAGCCCCAGCATTTT. Translating gives CASSWGSVQPQHF.